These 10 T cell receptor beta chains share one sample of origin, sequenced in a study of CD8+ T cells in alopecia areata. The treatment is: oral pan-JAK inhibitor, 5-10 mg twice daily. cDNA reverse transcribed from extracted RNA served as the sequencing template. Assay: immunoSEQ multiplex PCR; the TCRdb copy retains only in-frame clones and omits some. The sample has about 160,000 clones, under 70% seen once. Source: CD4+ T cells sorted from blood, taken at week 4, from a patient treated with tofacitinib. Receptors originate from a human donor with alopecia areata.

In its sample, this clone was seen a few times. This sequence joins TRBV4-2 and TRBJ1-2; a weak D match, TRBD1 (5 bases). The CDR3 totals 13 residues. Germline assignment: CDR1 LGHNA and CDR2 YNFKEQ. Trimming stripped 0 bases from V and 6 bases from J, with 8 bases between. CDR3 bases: TGTGCCAGCAGCCAAGATCAGGGAAATGGCTACACCTTC. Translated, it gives CASSQDQGNGYTF.

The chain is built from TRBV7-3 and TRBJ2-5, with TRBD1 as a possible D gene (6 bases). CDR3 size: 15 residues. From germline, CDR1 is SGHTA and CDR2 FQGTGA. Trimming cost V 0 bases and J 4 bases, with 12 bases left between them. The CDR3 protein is CASSLTPGVGETQYF. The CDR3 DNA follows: TGTGCCAGCAGCTTAACACCAGGGGTAGGAGAGACCCAGTACTTC.

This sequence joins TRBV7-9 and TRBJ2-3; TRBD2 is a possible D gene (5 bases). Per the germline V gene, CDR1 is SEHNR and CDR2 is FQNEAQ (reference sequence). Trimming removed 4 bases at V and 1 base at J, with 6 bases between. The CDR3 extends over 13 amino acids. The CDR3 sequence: CASSYGGTDTQYF. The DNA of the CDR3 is TGTGCCAGCAGCTACGGGGGCACAGATACGCAGTATTTT.

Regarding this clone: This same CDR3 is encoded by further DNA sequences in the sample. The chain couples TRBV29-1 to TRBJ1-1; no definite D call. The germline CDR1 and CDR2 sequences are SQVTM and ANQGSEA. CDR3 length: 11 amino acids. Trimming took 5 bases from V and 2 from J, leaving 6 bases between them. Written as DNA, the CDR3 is TGCAGCGTTACACCTAACACTGAAGCTTTCTTT. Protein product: CSVTPNTEAFF.

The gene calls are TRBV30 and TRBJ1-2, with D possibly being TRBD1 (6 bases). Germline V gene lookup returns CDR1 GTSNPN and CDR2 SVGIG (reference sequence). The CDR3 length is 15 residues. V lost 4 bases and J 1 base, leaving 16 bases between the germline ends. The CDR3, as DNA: TGTGCCTGGACCGCAGGGACACAAAATAACTATGGCTACACCTTC. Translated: CAWTAGTQNNYGYTF.

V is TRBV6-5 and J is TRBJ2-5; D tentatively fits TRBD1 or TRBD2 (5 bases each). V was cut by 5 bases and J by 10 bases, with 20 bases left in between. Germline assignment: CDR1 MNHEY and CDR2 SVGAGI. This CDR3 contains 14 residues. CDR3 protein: CASSRTWDASDQYF. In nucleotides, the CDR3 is TGTGCCAGCAGTCGAACTTGGGACGCCAGCGACCAGTACTTC.

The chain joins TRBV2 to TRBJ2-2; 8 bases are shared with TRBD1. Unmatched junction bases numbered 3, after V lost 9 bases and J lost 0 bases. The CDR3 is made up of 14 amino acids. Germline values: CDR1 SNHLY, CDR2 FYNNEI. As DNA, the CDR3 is TGTGCCAGAGGGACAGGAACGAACACCGGGGAGCTGTTTTTT. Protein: CARGTGTNTGELFF.

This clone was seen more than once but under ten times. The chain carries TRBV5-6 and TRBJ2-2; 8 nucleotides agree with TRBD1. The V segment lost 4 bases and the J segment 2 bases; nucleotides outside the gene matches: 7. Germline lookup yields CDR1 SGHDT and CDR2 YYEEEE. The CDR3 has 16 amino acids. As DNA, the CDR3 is TGTGCCAGCAGCCTTATGGACAGGGTCAACACCGGGGAGCTGTTTTTT. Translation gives CASSLMDRVNTGELFF.

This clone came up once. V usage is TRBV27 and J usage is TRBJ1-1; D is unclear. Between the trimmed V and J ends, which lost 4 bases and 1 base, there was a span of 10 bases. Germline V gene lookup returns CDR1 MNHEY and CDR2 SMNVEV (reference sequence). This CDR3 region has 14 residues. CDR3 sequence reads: CASSSPGENTEAFF. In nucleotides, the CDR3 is TGTGCCAGCAGTTCCCCAGGAGAGAACACTGAAGCTTTCTTT.

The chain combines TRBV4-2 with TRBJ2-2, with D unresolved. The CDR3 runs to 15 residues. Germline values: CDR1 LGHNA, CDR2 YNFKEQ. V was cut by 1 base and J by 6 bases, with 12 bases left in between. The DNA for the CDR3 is TGTGCCAGCAGCCAAGGCAGCCTGACGTCCGGGGAGCTGTTTTTT. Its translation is CASSQGSLTSGELFF.